This passage covers 5 T cell receptor beta chains from one sample sequenced in a study of early T cells in non-severe SARS-CoV-2 infection. TCRdb analysed the 5' RACE reads with MiXCR anew, one entry per CDR3 protein. The table has some 97,000 distinct CDR3 sequences, 8% to 13% seen once; the top ten hold roughly 5%. The sequences come from whole blood, collected at baseline. The receptors originated from an adult who was a healthcare worker with PCR-confirmed SARS-CoV-2 infection or an uninfected control (not recorded which).

For the CDR3, the DNA is TGTGCCAGCAGCTTAGAAGGACGGGCTTCCTACGAGCAGTACTTC. Translation: CASSLEGRASYEQYF. J is TRBJ2-7 and V is TRBV13; unclear D gene. The CDR3 is made up of 15 amino acids. The V and J ends lost 1 base and 1 base respectively, with 11 bases between them. From germline, CDR1 is PRHDT and CDR2 FYEKMQ (reference sequence). The whole variable domain, filled in from reference TRBV13 and TRBJ2-7, reads AAGVIQSPRHLIKEKRETATLKCYPIPRHDTVYWYQQGPGQDPQFLISFYEKMQSDKGSIPDRFSAQQFSDYHSELNMSSLELGDSALYFCASSLEGRASYEQYFGPGTRLTVT.

This clonotype was counted only a few times. This chain uses TRBV20-1 with TRBJ2-2; 7 nucleotides agree with TRBD2. CDR3 length equals 16 residues. From germline, CDR1 is DFQATT and CDR2 SNEGSKA (reference sequence). V lost 0 bases, J lost 3 bases, and 7 bases stayed unmatched. CDR3 loop: CSARDGGRGYTGELFF. The CDR3 region has the DNA TGCAGTGCTAGAGACGGCGGGAGAGGGTACACCGGGGAGCTGTTTTTT.

V usage is TRBV6-5 and J usage is TRBJ2-7; D call uncertain. The germline V gene encodes CDR1 MNHEY and CDR2 SVGAGI. The CDR3 covers 14 residues. Trimming removed 6 bases from V and 3 bases from J, with 15 bases in between. The CDR3 here is CASRPVLLRYEQYF. The CDR3 coding sequence is TGTGCCAGCAGACCAGTTTTATTACGCTACGAGCAGTACTTC.

This rearrangement joins TRBV2 to TRBJ2-5, with D unclear. This CDR3 is built from 10 residues. V lost 7 bases to trimming and J lost 5 bases, with 5 bases between them. The germline V gene encodes CDR1 SNHLY and CDR2 FYNNEI. This chain's CDR3 is CASTMETQYF. The CDR3 DNA is TGTGCCAGCACGATGGAGACCCAGTACTTC. The full variable domain, in which reference TRBV2 and TRBJ2-5 provide the parts outside the CDR3, is EPEVTQTPSHQVTQMGQEVILRCVPISNHLYFYWYRQILGQKVEFLVSFYNNEISEKSEIFDDQFSVERPDGSNFTLKIRSTKLEDSAMYFCASTMETQYFGPGTRLLVL.

This chain uses TRBV6-5 with TRBJ1-1; D may be TRBD1 (5 bases). In germline, CDR1 is MNHEY, CDR2 SVGAGI. Trimming cost V 5 bases and J 7 bases, with 11 bases left between them. The CDR3 is 12 amino acids. CDR3 sequence (DNA): TGTGCCAGCAGTCTTCAGAGGGGTGAAGCTTTCTTT. This encodes CASSLQRGEAFF.